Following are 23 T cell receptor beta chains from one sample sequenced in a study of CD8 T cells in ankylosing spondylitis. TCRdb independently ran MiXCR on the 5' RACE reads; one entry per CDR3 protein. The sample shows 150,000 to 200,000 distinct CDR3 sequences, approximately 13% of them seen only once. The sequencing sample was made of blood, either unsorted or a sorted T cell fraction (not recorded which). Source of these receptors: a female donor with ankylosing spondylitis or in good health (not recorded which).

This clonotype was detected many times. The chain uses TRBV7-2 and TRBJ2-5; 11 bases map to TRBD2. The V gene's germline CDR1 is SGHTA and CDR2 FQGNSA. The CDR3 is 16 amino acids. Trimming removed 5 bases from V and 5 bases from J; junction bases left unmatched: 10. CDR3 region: CASSPLAGGPRETQYF. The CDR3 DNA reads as TGTGCCAGCAGCCCCTTAGCGGGAGGGCCTCGGGAGACCCAGTACTTC.

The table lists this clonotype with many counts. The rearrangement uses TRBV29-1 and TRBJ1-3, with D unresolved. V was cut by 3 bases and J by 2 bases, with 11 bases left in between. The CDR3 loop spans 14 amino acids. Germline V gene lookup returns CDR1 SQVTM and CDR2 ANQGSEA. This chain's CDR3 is CSVDSAGPGNTIYF. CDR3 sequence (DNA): TGCAGCGTTGATTCGGCAGGCCCTGGAAACACCATATATTTT.

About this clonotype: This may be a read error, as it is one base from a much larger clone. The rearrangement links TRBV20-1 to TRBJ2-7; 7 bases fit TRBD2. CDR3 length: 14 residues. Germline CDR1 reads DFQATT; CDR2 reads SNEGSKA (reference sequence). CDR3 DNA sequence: TGCAGTGCTAGCTGGCAGGGAGGGTCCTACGAGCAGTGCTTC. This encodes CSASWQGGSYEQCF.

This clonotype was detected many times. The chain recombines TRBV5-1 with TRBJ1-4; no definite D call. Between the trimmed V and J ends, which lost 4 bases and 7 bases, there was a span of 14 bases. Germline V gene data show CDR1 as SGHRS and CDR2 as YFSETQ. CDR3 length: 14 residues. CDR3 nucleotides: TGCGCCAGCAGCGTGGGTCGGGGTCGTGAAAAACTGTTTTTT. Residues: CASSVGRGREKLFF.

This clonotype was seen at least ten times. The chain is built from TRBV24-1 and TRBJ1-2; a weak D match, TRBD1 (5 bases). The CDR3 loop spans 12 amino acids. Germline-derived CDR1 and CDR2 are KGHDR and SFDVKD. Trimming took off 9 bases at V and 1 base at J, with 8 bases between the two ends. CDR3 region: CATGDFNYGYTF. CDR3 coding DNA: TGTGCCACCGGGGACTTTAACTATGGCTACACCTTC.

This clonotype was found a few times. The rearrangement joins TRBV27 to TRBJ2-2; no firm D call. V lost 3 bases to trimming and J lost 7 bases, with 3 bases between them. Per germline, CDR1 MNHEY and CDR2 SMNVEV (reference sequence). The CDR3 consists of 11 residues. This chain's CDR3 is CASSLFGELFF. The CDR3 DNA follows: TGTGCCAGCAGTTTGTTCGGGGAGCTGTTTTTT.

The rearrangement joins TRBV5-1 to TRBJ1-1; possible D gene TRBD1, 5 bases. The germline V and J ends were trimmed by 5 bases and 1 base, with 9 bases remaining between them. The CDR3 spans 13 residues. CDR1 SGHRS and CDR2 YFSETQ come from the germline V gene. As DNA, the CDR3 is TGCGCCAGCAGGGTTGGGGGGAACACTGAAGCTTTCTTT. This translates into CASRVGGNTEAFF.

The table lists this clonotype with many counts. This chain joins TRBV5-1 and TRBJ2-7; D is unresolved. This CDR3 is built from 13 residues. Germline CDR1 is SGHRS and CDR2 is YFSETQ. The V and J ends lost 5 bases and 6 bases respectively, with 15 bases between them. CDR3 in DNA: TGCGCCAGCAGACCCCAACAAGAAAGCGAGCAGTACTTC. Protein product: CASRPQQESEQYF.

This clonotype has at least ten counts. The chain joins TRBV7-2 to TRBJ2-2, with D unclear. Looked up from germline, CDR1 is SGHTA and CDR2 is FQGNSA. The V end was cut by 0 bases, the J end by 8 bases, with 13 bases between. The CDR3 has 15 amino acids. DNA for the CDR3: TGTGCCAGCAGCTTAGCTCCTTGGCCCCAGGGGGAGCTGTTTTTT. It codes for CASSLAPWPQGELFF. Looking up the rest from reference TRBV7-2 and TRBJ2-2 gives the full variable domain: GAGVSQSPSNKVTEKGKDVELRCDPISGHTALYWYRQSLGQGLEFLIYFQGNSAPDKSGLPSDRFSAERTGGSVSTLTIQRTQQEDSAVYLCASSLAPWPQGELFFGEGSRLTVL.

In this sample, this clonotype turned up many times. The CDR3 protein is CATSRVGGGNEQFF. Written as DNA, the CDR3 is TGTGCCACCTCCCGGGTCGGGGGAGGCAATGAGCAGTTCTTC. The chain is built from TRBV5-6 and TRBJ2-1; TRBD2 is a possible D gene (6 bases). The CDR3 spans 14 residues. The V gene's germline CDR1 is SGHDT and CDR2 YYEEEE. With 9 bases removed from V and 6 bases from J, the gap between germline ends came to 19 bases.

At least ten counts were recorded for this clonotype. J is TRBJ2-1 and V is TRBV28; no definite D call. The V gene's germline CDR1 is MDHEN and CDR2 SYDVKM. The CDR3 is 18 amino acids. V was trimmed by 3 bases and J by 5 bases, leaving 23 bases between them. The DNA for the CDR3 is TGTGCCAGCAGTTTCCCTCGAACGGGTAGGGTAGGAAACAATGAGCAGTTCTTC. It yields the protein CASSFPRTGRVGNNEQFF.

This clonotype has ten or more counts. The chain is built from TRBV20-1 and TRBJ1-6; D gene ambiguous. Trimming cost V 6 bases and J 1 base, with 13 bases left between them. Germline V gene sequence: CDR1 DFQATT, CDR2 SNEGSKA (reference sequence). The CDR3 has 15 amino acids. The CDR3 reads CSARARESYNSPLHF. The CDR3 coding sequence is TGCAGTGCCCGAGCCCGGGAGTCCTATAATTCACCCCTCCACTTT.

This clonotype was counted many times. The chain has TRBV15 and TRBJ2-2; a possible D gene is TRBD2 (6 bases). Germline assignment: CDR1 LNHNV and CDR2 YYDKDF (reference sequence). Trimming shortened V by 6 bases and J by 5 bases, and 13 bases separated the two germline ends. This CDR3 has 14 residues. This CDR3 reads CATRHSGVTGELFF. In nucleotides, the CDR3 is TGTGCCACCAGGCATAGCGGAGTAACCGGGGAGCTGTTTTTT.

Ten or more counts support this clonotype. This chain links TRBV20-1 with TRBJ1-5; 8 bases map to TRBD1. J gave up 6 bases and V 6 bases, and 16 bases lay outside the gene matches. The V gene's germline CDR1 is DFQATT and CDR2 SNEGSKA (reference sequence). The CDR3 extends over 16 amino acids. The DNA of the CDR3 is TGCAGTGCCACCGGTTCTGGGACAGGAGAAAGTCAGCCCCAGCATTTT. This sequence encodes CSATGSGTGESQPQHF.

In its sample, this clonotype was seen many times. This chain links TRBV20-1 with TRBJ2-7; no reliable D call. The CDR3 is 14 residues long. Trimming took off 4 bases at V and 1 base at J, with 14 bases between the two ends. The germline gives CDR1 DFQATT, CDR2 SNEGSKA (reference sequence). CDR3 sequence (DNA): TGCAGTGCTATAGTCGCTAGAACGTCCTACGAGCAGTACTTC. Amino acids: CSAIVARTSYEQYF.

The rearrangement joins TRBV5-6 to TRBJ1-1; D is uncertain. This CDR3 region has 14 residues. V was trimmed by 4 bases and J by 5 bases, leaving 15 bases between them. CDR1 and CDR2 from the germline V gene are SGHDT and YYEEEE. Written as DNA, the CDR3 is TGTGCCAGCAGCCCTTCTCTGGGAGGAACTGAAGCTTTCTTT. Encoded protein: CASSPSLGGTEAFF.

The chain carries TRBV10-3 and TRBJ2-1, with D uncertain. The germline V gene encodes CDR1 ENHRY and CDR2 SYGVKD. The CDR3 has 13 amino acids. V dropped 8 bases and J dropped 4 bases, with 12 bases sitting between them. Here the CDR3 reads CAIGSPQYNEQFF. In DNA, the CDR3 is TGTGCCATCGGGTCGCCACAATACAATGAGCAGTTCTTC.

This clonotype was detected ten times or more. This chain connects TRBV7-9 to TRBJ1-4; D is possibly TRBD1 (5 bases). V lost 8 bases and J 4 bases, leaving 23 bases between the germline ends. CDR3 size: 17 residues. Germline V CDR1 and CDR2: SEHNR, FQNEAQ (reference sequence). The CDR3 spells CASQTGLRGSVNEKLFF. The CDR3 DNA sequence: TGTGCCAGCCAAACGGGACTTCGCGGATCGGTTAATGAAAAACTGTTTTTT.

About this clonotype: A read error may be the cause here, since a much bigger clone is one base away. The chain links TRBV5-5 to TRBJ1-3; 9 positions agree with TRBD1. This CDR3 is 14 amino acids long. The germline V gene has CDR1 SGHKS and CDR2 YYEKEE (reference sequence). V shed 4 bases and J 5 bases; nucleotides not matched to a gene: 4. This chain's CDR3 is CASSPGQGRNTIYF. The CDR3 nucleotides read TGTGCCAGCAGCCCCGGACAGGGGAGAAACACCATATATTTT.

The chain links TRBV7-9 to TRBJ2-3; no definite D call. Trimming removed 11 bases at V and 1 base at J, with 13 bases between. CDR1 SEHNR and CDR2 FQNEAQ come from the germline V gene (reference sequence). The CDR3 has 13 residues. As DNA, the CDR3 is TGTGCCTTATACTCAACTCGCACAGATACGCAGTATTTT. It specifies CALYSTRTDTQYF.

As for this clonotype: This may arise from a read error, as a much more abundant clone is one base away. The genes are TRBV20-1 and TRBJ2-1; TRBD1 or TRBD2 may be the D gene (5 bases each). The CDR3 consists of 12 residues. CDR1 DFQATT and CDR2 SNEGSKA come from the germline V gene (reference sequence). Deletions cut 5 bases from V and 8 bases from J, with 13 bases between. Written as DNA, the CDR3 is TGCAGTGCTGGGACGACTAACGATGAGCAGTTCTTC. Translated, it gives CSAGTTNDEQFF.

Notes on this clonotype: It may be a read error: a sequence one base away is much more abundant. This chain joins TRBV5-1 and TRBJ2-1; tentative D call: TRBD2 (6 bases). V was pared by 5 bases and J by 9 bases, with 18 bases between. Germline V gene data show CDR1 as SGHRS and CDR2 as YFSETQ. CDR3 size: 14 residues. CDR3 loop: CASRTRESGIEQFF. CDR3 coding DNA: TGCGCCAGCAGGACCCGGGAGTCAGGGATTGAGCAGTTCTTC.

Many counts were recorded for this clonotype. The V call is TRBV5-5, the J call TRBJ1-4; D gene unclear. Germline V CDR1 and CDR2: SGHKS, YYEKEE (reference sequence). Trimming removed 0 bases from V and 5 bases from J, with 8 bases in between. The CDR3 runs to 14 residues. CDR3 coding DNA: TGTGCCAGCAGCTTGGGGATGGTGAATGAAAAACTGTTTTTT. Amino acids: CASSLGMVNEKLFF.